Listed below are T cell receptor beta chains from one sample, sequenced in a study of human T cells and chemical hapten exposure. TCRdb analysed the RACE reads with MiXCR anew, one entry per CDR3 protein. Of around 120,000 distinct CDR3 sequences in the sample, approximately 13% are singletons; the top ten hold around 2.8%. Source: whole blood, taken in connection with sensitization to the hapten diphenylcyclopropenone (DPC). These receptors were obtained from a woman between 18 and 29 years old with alopecia areata. Some clones in this sample may be carry-over from other donors' samples. CDR3s include the opening cysteine and the closing phenylalanine or tryptophan. Fields, in order: CDR3 protein, CDR3 DNA, J gene, CDR3 length, V gene, D gene, clone size. The D gene is left open where the match is weak. Size values are once, few and many counts, or a class for expanded clones, and some rows have none.

CDR3 protein: CASSPGAYSGNTIYF; CDR3 DNA: TGTGCCAGCAGTCCAGGGGCCTACTCTGGAAACACCATATATTTT; J gene: TRBJ1-3; CDR3 length: 15; V gene: TRBV12-3/TRBV12-4; D gene: -; clone size: -
CDR3 protein: CASSEGQAYTGELFF; CDR3 DNA: TGCGCCAGCAGTGAAGGACAGGCGTACACCGGGGAGCTGTTTTTT; J gene: TRBJ2-2; CDR3 length: 15; V gene: TRBV10-2; D gene: TRBD1; clone size: -
CDR3 protein: CAWSDQGVTEAFF; CDR3 DNA: TGTGCCTGGAGTGACCAGGGGGTGACTGAAGCTTTCTTT; J gene: TRBJ1-1; CDR3 length: 13; V gene: TRBV30; D gene: TRBD1; clone size: -
CDR3 protein: CSVATGQGNSYEQYF; CDR3 DNA: TGCAGCGTTGCCACGGGACAGGGAAACTCCTACGAGCAGTACTTC; J gene: TRBJ2-7; CDR3 length: 15; V gene: TRBV29-1; D gene: TRBD1; clone size: few
CDR3 protein: CASSQGQGNSNEQFF; CDR3 DNA: TGTGCCAGCAGCCAAGGGCAGGGGAATAGCAATGAGCAGTTCTTC; J gene: TRBJ2-1; CDR3 length: 15; V gene: TRBV3-1; D gene: -; clone size: few
CDR3 protein: CATSRDWSPGNTIYF; CDR3 DNA: TGTGCCACCAGCAGAGATTGGTCACCTGGAAACACCATATATTTT; J gene: TRBJ1-3; CDR3 length: 15; V gene: TRBV15; D gene: -; clone size: many
CDR3 protein: CSAEGLANTGELFF; CDR3 DNA: TGCAGTGCGGAGGGACTTGCGAACACCGGGGAGCTGTTTTTT; J gene: TRBJ2-2; CDR3 length: 14; V gene: TRBV20-1; D gene: -; clone size: few
CDR3 protein: CASSPTDRTDTQYF; CDR3 DNA: TGTGCCAGCTCACCTACCGATCGCACAGATACGCAGTATTTT; J gene: TRBJ2-3; CDR3 length: 14; V gene: TRBV18; D gene: -; clone size: -
CDR3 protein: CASSQYAGVGNEQFF; CDR3 DNA: TGCGCCAGCAGCCAATATGCGGGGGTGGGCAATGAGCAGTTCTTC; J gene: TRBJ2-1; CDR3 length: 15; V gene: TRBV4-3; D gene: TRBD2; clone size: -
CDR3 protein: CSAREGQGLYEQYF; CDR3 DNA: TGCAGTGCTAGAGAGGGACAGGGGCTCTACGAGCAGTACTTC; J gene: TRBJ2-7; CDR3 length: 14; V gene: TRBV20-1; D gene: TRBD1; clone size: few
CDR3 protein: CSTSRGSNQPQHF; CDR3 DNA: TGCAGTACCTCCCGGGGAAGCAATCAGCCCCAGCATTTT; J gene: TRBJ1-5; CDR3 length: 13; V gene: TRBV20-1; D gene: -; clone size: -
CDR3 protein: CASSSDRGQADTQYF; CDR3 DNA: TGTGCCAGCAGCTCGGACAGGGGGCAAGCAGATACGCAGTATTTT; J gene: TRBJ2-3; CDR3 length: 15; V gene: TRBV11-2; D gene: TRBD1; clone size: -
CDR3 protein: CASSLVVLTQGNPYGYTF; CDR3 DNA: TGTGCCAGCAGCTTAGTGGTTCTGACTCAAGGAAACCCCTATGGCTACACCTTC; J gene: TRBJ1-2; CDR3 length: 18; V gene: TRBV7-2; D gene: -; clone size: many
CDR3 protein: CASSQDPRDRDYGYTF; CDR3 DNA: TGTGCCAGCAGCCAAGATCCCCGGGACAGGGACTATGGCTACACCTTC; J gene: TRBJ1-2; CDR3 length: 16; V gene: TRBV3-1; D gene: TRBD1; clone size: -
CDR3 protein: CASSLSVRATDTQYF; CDR3 DNA: TGTGCCAGCAGTTTATCGGTCAGGGCCACAGATACGCAGTATTTT; J gene: TRBJ2-3; CDR3 length: 15; V gene: TRBV28; D gene: -; clone size: -
CDR3 protein: CASSHTAGLAQETQYF; CDR3 DNA: TGCGCCAGCAGCCACACGGCGGGACTAGCTCAAGAGACCCAGTACTTC; J gene: TRBJ2-5; CDR3 length: 16; V gene: TRBV5-1; D gene: TRBD2; clone size: -
CDR3 protein: CASSNLAGRTKNIQYF; CDR3 DNA: TGTGCCAGCAGTAATCTAGCGGGGCGGACCAAAAACATTCAGTACTTC; J gene: TRBJ2-4; CDR3 length: 16; V gene: TRBV28; D gene: TRBD2; clone size: few
CDR3 protein: CASSRGGVSYNEQFF; CDR3 DNA: TGTGCCAGTAGCCGAGGGGGGGTCTCCTACAATGAGCAGTTCTTC; J gene: TRBJ2-1; CDR3 length: 15; V gene: TRBV19; D gene: -; clone size: many
CDR3 protein: CASSPPQSQDRSGNTIYF; CDR3 DNA: TGTGCCAGCTCACCACCACAATCCCAGGATCGCTCTGGAAACACCATATATTTT; J gene: TRBJ1-3; CDR3 length: 18; V gene: TRBV18; D gene: -; clone size: few
CDR3 protein: CASSESGSTEAFF; CDR3 DNA: TGCGCCAGCAGTGAGTCGGGCAGCACTGAAGCTTTCTTT; J gene: TRBJ1-1; CDR3 length: 13; V gene: TRBV10-2; D gene: -; clone size: few
CDR3 protein: CASSEVAGYSYNEQFF; CDR3 DNA: TGTGCCAGCAGTGAGGTAGCGGGGTACTCCTACAATGAGCAGTTCTTC; J gene: TRBJ2-1; CDR3 length: 16; V gene: TRBV2; D gene: TRBD2; clone size: many
CDR3 protein: CASSPGLAGGRTDTQYF; CDR3 DNA: TGTGCCAGCAGCCCGGGACTAGCGGGGGGACGCACAGATACGCAGTATTTT; J gene: TRBJ2-3; CDR3 length: 17; V gene: TRBV6-5; D gene: TRBD2; clone size: -
CDR3 protein: CASSNQGGNSPLHF; CDR3 DNA: TGTGCCAGCAGTAATCAGGGAGGGAATTCACCCCTCCACTTT; J gene: TRBJ1-6; CDR3 length: 14; V gene: TRBV6-2/TRBV6-3; D gene: -; clone size: many
CDR3 protein: CAIGQRPSSGANVLTF; CDR3 DNA: TGTGCCATAGGACAGCGCCCTTCCTCTGGGGCCAACGTCCTGACTTTC; J gene: TRBJ2-6; CDR3 length: 16; V gene: TRBV6-5; D gene: -; clone size: -
CDR3 protein: CASSLYKETQYF; CDR3 DNA: TGTGCCAGCAGCCTCTATAAGGAGACCCAGTACTTC; J gene: TRBJ2-5; CDR3 length: 12; V gene: TRBV7-2; D gene: -; clone size: -
CDR3 protein: CASKSISDLGNTIYF; CDR3 DNA: TGTGCCAGCAAATCCATTTCGGATCTCGGAAACACCATATATTTT; J gene: TRBJ1-3; CDR3 length: 15; V gene: TRBV6-5; D gene: -; clone size: many
CDR3 protein: CASSFSYRELFF; CDR3 DNA: TGTGCCAGCAGTTTCTCTTACAGGGAACTGTTTTTT; J gene: TRBJ1-4; CDR3 length: 12; V gene: TRBV12-3/TRBV12-4; D gene: -; clone size: -
CDR3 protein: CASSPSSSGNTIYF; CDR3 DNA: TGTGCCAGCAGCCCTAGTAGCTCTGGAAACACCATATATTTT; J gene: TRBJ1-3; CDR3 length: 14; V gene: TRBV27; D gene: -; clone size: few
CDR3 protein: CASSWMGPQETQYF; CDR3 DNA: TGCGCCAGCAGCTGGATGGGGCCTCAAGAGACCCAGTACTTC; J gene: TRBJ2-5; CDR3 length: 14; V gene: TRBV5-1; D gene: -; clone size: few
CDR3 protein: CASPTSLYEQYF; CDR3 DNA: TGTGCCAGCCCGACTAGTCTGTACGAGCAGTACTTC; J gene: TRBJ2-7; CDR3 length: 12; V gene: TRBV21-1; D gene: -; clone size: few
CDR3 protein: CASSSSLQGNYGYTF; CDR3 DNA: TGTGCCAGCAGCTCGAGCCTACAGGGGAACTATGGCTACACCTTC; J gene: TRBJ1-2; CDR3 length: 15; V gene: TRBV7-9; D gene: TRBD1; clone size: -
CDR3 protein: CASSFNLGYSGNTIYF; CDR3 DNA: TGTGCCAGCAGCTTCAATCTGGGTTACTCTGGAAACACCATATATTTT; J gene: TRBJ1-3; CDR3 length: 16; V gene: TRBV7-9; D gene: -; clone size: many
CDR3 protein: CASSGADRVYEQYF; CDR3 DNA: TGTGCCAGCAGTGGGGCGGACAGGGTTTACGAGCAGTACTTC; J gene: TRBJ2-7; CDR3 length: 14; V gene: TRBV6-2/TRBV6-3; D gene: TRBD1; clone size: few
CDR3 protein: CASSSRTSGGHLYNEQFF; CDR3 DNA: TGTGCCAGCAGCTCCCGGACTAGCGGGGGCCACCTCTACAATGAGCAGTTCTTC; J gene: TRBJ2-1; CDR3 length: 18; V gene: TRBV7-2; D gene: TRBD2; clone size: few
CDR3 protein: CASSLTLLQRGGRSYNEQFF; CDR3 DNA: TGTGCCAGCAGCTTAACCCTGCTCCAGCGGGGGGGCCGATCCTACAATGAGCAGTTCTTC; J gene: TRBJ2-1; CDR3 length: 20; V gene: TRBV7-6; D gene: TRBD2; clone size: -
CDR3 protein: CASSPSFPLEAFF; CDR3 DNA: TGTGCCAGCAGCCCGTCGTTTCCCCTCGAAGCTTTCTTT; J gene: TRBJ1-1; CDR3 length: 13; V gene: TRBV7-6; D gene: -; clone size: -
CDR3 protein: CASSRPQGIYYGYTF; CDR3 DNA: TGTGCCAGCTCACGACCACAGGGGATCTATTATGGCTACACCTTC; J gene: TRBJ1-2; CDR3 length: 15; V gene: TRBV18; D gene: TRBD1; clone size: few
CDR3 protein: CAISRAGASSGNTIYF; CDR3 DNA: TGTGCCATCAGTAGAGCGGGGGCCAGCTCTGGAAACACCATATATTTT; J gene: TRBJ1-3; CDR3 length: 16; V gene: TRBV10-3; D gene: -; clone size: -
CDR3 protein: CASSQGLAGPSLAKNIQYF; CDR3 DNA: TGTGCCAGCAGCCAGGGACTAGCGGGTCCATCCTTAGCCAAAAACATTCAGTACTTC; J gene: TRBJ2-4; CDR3 length: 19; V gene: TRBV14; D gene: TRBD2; clone size: few
CDR3 protein: CAGSRSSYEQYF; CDR3 DNA: TGTGCCGGCAGTAGGAGCTCCTACGAGCAGTACTTC; J gene: TRBJ2-7; CDR3 length: 12; V gene: TRBV2; D gene: -; clone size: few
CDR3 protein: CSGVSWTGELFF; CDR3 DNA: TGCAGCGGGGTTTCGTGGACCGGGGAGCTGTTTTTT; J gene: TRBJ2-2; CDR3 length: 12; V gene: TRBV29-1; D gene: -; clone size: few
CDR3 protein: CASLSLVAVWSEAFF; CDR3 DNA: TGTGCCAGCTTGTCACTCGTTGCCGTCTGGTCGGAAGCTTTCTTT; J gene: TRBJ1-1; CDR3 length: 15; V gene: TRBV7-9; D gene: -; clone size: many